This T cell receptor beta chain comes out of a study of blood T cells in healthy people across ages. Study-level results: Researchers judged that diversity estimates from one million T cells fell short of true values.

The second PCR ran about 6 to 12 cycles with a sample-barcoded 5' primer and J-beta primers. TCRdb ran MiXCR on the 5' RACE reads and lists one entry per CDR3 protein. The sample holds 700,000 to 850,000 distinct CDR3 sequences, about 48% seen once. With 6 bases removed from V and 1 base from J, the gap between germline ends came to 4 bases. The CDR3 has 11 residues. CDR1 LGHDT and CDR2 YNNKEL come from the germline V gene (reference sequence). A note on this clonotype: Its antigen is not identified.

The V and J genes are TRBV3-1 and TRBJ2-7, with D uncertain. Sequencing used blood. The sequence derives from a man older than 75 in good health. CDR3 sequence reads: CASSKSYEQYF. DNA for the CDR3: TGTGCCAGCAGTAAGTCCTACGAGCAGTACTTC.